Listed here are 29 T cell receptor beta chains from one sample, sequenced in a study of shared T cell receptors in the human thymus. The assay was immunoSEQ multiplex PCR, and TCRdb's table has in-frame clones only and misses some. The sample holds tens of thousands of clones, more than 90% seen once. Sequenced material: thymocytes. The receptors were sampled from a human donor.

The chain recombines TRBV4-3 with TRBJ2-7; 8 nucleotides align to TRBD1. CDR1 and CDR2 from the germline V gene are LGHNA and YSLEER. J gave up 0 bases and V 4 bases, and 17 bases lay outside the gene matches. The CDR3 has 19 residues. The DNA for the CDR3 is TGCGCCAGCAGCCCGAGGACAGGGCAGGGAGAATACCACTCCTACGAGCAGTACTTC. Residues: CASSPRTGQGEYHSYEQYF.

V and J are TRBV4-1 and TRBJ2-7, with TRBD1 identical over 8 bases. The germline V gene encodes CDR1 MGHRA and CDR2 YSYEKL. Trimming at V came to 0 bases and at J to 2 bases, leaving 12 bases not matched to a gene. The CDR3 runs to 18 residues. The DNA of the CDR3 is TGCGCCAGCAGCCAAGATAGCTATCAGGGGGCTTTCACCTACGAGCAGTACTTC. This encodes CASSQDSYQGAFTYEQYF.

V usage is TRBV25-1 and J usage is TRBJ1-6; possible D gene TRBD1, 5 bases. Germline CDR1 and CDR2: MGHDK and SYGVNS. The ends were cut back, 3 bases at V and 9 bases at J, with 6 bases in the middle. The CDR3 has 12 residues. In nucleotides, the CDR3 is TGTGCCAGCAGTGAGGGGGGTTCACCCCTCCACTTT. Protein sequence: CASSEGGSPLHF.

The genes are TRBV28 and TRBJ2-3; TRBD2 aligns across 7 bases. This CDR3 spans 18 amino acids. Unmatched junction bases numbered 17, after V lost 4 bases and J lost 4 bases. Per the germline V gene, CDR1 is MDHEN and CDR2 is SYDVKM. The CDR3 sequence: CASSSELGGGPGADTQYF. The DNA of the CDR3 is TGTGCCAGCAGTTCCGAACTTGGGGGGGGACCCGGCGCAGATACGCAGTATTTT. Combining the CDR3 with reference TRBV28 and TRBJ2-3 gives the whole variable domain DVKVTQSSRYLVKRTGEKVFLECVQDMDHENMFWYRQDPGLGLRLIYFSYDVKMKEKGDIPEGYSVSREKKERFSLILESASTNQTSMYLCASSSELGGGPGADTQYFGPGTRLTVL.

The chain has TRBV11-2 and TRBJ1-2; D is possibly TRBD1 (6 bases). The V and J ends lost 2 bases and 2 bases respectively, with 21 bases between them. In germline, CDR1 is SGHAT, CDR2 FQNNGV. This CDR3 is 18 amino acids long. CDR3 coding DNA: TGTGCCAGCAGCTTATTATTTATATCGCGGGGGGCCAACTATGGCTACACCTTC. This encodes CASSLLFISRGANYGYTF.

Notes on this clone: An end of the junction does not agree with germline; a read error may underlie this. This chain joins TRBV2 and TRBJ1-5, with D unclear. Germline assignment: CDR1 SNHLY and CDR2 FYNNEI. This CDR3 is built from 12 residues. The CDR3 sequence is CASREGNQAQHF. DNA for the CDR3: TGTGCCAGCCGGGAAGGGAATCAGGCCCAGCATTTT.

The chain joins TRBV7-2 to TRBJ2-1, with TRBD2 matching over 10 bases. J gave up 6 bases and V 6 bases, and 5 bases lay outside the gene matches. This CDR3 contains 14 residues. Looked up from germline, CDR1 is SGHTA and CDR2 is FQGNSA. CDR3 region: CASRERGGGNEQFF. The CDR3 DNA follows: TGTGCCAGCAGAGAGCGGGGGGGCGGCAATGAGCAGTTCTTC.

The chain joins TRBV7-3 to TRBJ2-5; possibly TRBD1 for D (6 bases). Germline loops: CDR1 SGHTA, CDR2 FQGTGA. Trimming shortened V by 1 base and J by 2 bases, and 20 bases separated the two germline ends. The CDR3 sequence is 18 residues long. Here the CDR3 reads CASSLKRGGWDTQETQYF. The DNA for the CDR3 is TGTGCCAGCAGCTTAAAAAGAGGCGGATGGGACACACAAGAGACCCAGTACTTC.

This clone has only one observation. The rearrangement uses TRBV7-2 and TRBJ2-7; a weak D match, TRBD2 (7 bases). Germline CDR1 SGHTA, CDR2 FQGNSA. V was cut by 5 bases and J by 2 bases, with 13 bases left in between. This CDR3 comprises 14 residues. The CDR3 nucleotides read TGTGCCAGCAGCGGTGGCGGGGGCCCCTACGAGCAGTACTTC. Protein: CASSGGGGPYEQYF.

The count of this clone is one. V is TRBV7-8 and J is TRBJ2-3; 8 positions agree with TRBD2. J was trimmed by 4 bases and V by 1 base; bases with no gene match: 4. This CDR3 has 15 amino acids. Germline CDR1 is SGHVS and CDR2 is FQNEAQ. The CDR3 reads CASSLESGGSDTQYF. In DNA, the CDR3 is TGTGCCAGCAGCTTAGAGAGCGGGGGTTCAGATACGCAGTATTTT.

The CDR3 DNA sequence: TGTGCCAGTAGTGTGGGGACTAGCGGGGTGTCCTACGAGCAGTACTTC. It is translated as CASSVGTSGVSYEQYF. This chain links TRBV19 with TRBJ2-7, with TRBD2 matching over 13 bases. The V and J ends lost 5 bases and 1 base, in that order; junction bases with no gene match: 5. The CDR3 is 16 amino acids. CDR1 and CDR2 (germline): LNHDA, SQIVND (reference sequence).

The chain uses TRBV5-1 and TRBJ2-2, with D possibly matching TRBD1 (6 bases). CDR3 length: 14 amino acids. The V gene lost 3 bases and the J gene lost 2 bases, with 8 bases spanning the gap. Germline V CDR1 and CDR2: SGHRS, YFSETQ. CDR3: CASSSGQNTGELFF. In DNA, the CDR3 is TGCGCCAGCAGCTCGGGACAAAACACCGGGGAGCTGTTTTTT. The full variable domain, with the rest looked up from reference TRBV5-1 and TRBJ2-2, is KAGVTQTPRYLIKTRGQQVTLSCSPISGHRSVSWYQQTPGQGLQFLFEYFSETQRNKGNFPGRFSGRQFSNSRSEMNVSTLELGDSALYLCASSSGQNTGELFFGEGSRLTVL.

This chain connects TRBV13 to TRBJ1-2; perhaps TRBD1 as D (5 bases). Deletions cut 2 bases from V and 7 bases from J, with 11 bases between. Germline assignment: CDR1 PRHDT and CDR2 FYEKMQ (reference sequence). CDR3 length equals 13 residues. Written as DNA, the CDR3 is TGTGCCAGCAGCTTAAAGGGGTTGCGTGGCTACACCTTC. Translated, it gives CASSLKGLRGYTF.

The V call is TRBV7-6, the J call TRBJ1-2; 12 bases line up with TRBD1. The germline CDR1 and CDR2 sequences are SGHVS and FNYEAQ. The ends lost 0 bases at V and 6 bases at J; junction bases unmatched: 14. The CDR3 runs 19 residues. As DNA, the CDR3 is TGTGCCAGCAGCTTAGCCGGCAGGAGGGACAGGGGGCGCGGTGATGGCTACACCTTC. It translates to CASSLAGRRDRGRGDGYTF. Drawing the rest from reference TRBV7-6 and TRBJ1-2, the complete variable domain is GAGVSQSPRYKVTKRGQDVALRCDPISGHVSLYWYRQALGQGPEFLTYFNYEAQQDKSGLPNDRFSAERPEGSISTLTIQRTEQRDSAMYRCASSLAGRRDRGRGDGYTFGSGTRLTVV.

V is TRBV5-6 and J is TRBJ2-7; no clear D gene. Trimming cost V 0 bases and J 2 bases, with 6 bases left between them. CDR3 size: 13 residues. Germline CDR1 reads SGHDT; CDR2 reads YYEEEE. In DNA, the CDR3 is TGTGCCAGCAGCTTGGATTGGGCCTACGAGCAGTACTTC. Translating it yields CASSLDWAYEQYF.

This clone was recorded once. The gene calls are TRBV28 and TRBJ1-3; possible D gene TRBD1, 5 bases. Germline-derived CDR1 and CDR2 are MDHEN and SYDVKM. There are 17 residues in the CDR3. The V end was cut by 4 bases, the J end by 0 bases, with 16 bases between. CDR3 nucleotide sequence: TGTGCCAGCAGTTCTCGGGGGAAAACTTACTCTGGAAACACCATATATTTT. Translating it yields CASSSRGKTYSGNTIYF.

V and J are TRBV27 and TRBJ1-2; the match to TRBD1 covers 8 bases. Trimming removed 4 bases from V and 7 bases from J; junction bases left unmatched: 14. CDR3 size: 16 residues. Germline CDR1 and CDR2: MNHEY and SMNVEV (reference sequence). The CDR3 sequence: CASSSGGRLRLGGYTF. CDR3 bases: TGTGCCAGCAGTTCAGGGGGCCGCCTTCGATTGGGTGGCTACACCTTC.

The chain links TRBV6-5 to TRBJ2-2; D ambiguous. CDR1 is MNHEY and CDR2 is SVGAGI in the germline V gene. Trimming cost V 6 bases and J 0 bases, with 8 bases left between them. The CDR3 has 14 residues. The CDR3: CASRDNSNTGELFF. The CDR3 region has the DNA TGTGCCAGCAGGGATAATTCGAACACCGGGGAGCTGTTTTTT.

J is TRBJ1-1 and V is TRBV5-1; TRBD1 agrees at 12 bases. CDR3 length: 19 residues. CDR1 and CDR2 (germline): SGHRS, YFSETQ. The V gene end was trimmed by 4 bases and the J gene end by 0 bases; junction bases not matched to a gene: 13. The CDR3 protein is CASSPCGTGTGGLNTEAFF. The CDR3 DNA follows: TGCGCCAGCAGCCCTTGTGGAACCGGGACAGGGGGCTTGAACACTGAAGCTTTCTTT.

V and J are TRBV7-2 and TRBJ2-7; D may be TRBD2 (5 bases). Deletions cut 5 bases from V and 6 bases from J, with 23 bases between. The germline CDR1 and CDR2 sequences are SGHTA and FQGNSA. The CDR3 sequence is 16 residues long. Written as DNA, the CDR3 is TGTGCCAGCAGCCCAAGGGTAGCGCCTGGATGGAGCGAGCAGTACTTC. Its translation: CASSPRVAPGWSEQYF.

The gene calls are TRBV29-1 and TRBJ1-1; TRBD1 is a possible D gene (5 bases). Germline loops: CDR1 SQVTM, CDR2 ANQGSEA. The V end lost 5 bases, the J end lost 6 bases, and 13 bases lay between the germline ends. The length of the CDR3 is 12 residues. DNA for the CDR3: TGCAGCGTTAATGGTCGGGGGGCTGAAGCTTTCTTT. Translated, it gives CSVNGRGAEAFF. Complete variable domain (other parts from reference TRBV29-1 and TRBJ1-1): SAVISQKPSRDICQRGTSLTIQCQVDSQVTMMFWYRQQPGQSLTLIATANQGSEATYESGFVIDKFPISRPNLTFSTLTVSNMSPEDSSIYLCSVNGRGAEAFFGQGTRLTVV.

V gene TRBV4-1 combines with J gene TRBJ1-2; no clear D. The germline CDR1 and CDR2 sequences are MGHRA and YSYEKL. The CDR3 length is 13 residues. V lost 4 bases and J 4 bases, leaving 10 bases between the germline ends. This CDR3 is CASSPHEGYGYTF. Written as DNA, the CDR3 is TGCGCCAGCAGCCCCCACGAGGGCTATGGCTACACCTTC.

The CDR3 region has the DNA TGTGCCAGCAGCTTAGATCCCTACGAGCAGTACTTC. It is translated as CASSLDPYEQYF. V and J are TRBV7-6 and TRBJ2-7; D is unresolved. The CDR3 covers 12 residues. CDR1 and CDR2 (germline): SGHVS, FNYEAQ. Trimming took 1 base from V and 2 from J, leaving 3 bases between them.

This clone is a singleton in its sample. Written as DNA, the CDR3 is TGTGCCAGCAGCTTAGGCCCCAGGGGGCGGAACACTGAAGCTTTCTTT. This sequence encodes CASSLGPRGRNTEAFF. The chain recombines TRBV7-9 with TRBJ1-1; 8 bases fit TRBD1. Looked up from germline, CDR1 is SEHNR and CDR2 is FQNEAQ (reference sequence). The CDR3 contains 16 residues. The V gene end was trimmed by 1 base and the J gene end by 1 base; junction bases not matched to a gene: 5. The entire variable domain, with the rest obtained from reference TRBV7-9 and TRBJ1-1, is as follows: DTGVSQNPRHKITKRGQNVTFRCDPISEHNRLYWYRQTLGQGPEFLTYFQNEAQLEKSRLLSDRFSAERPKGSFSTLEIQRTEQGDSAMYLCASSLGPRGRNTEAFFGQGTRLTVV.

V usage is TRBV5-4 and J usage is TRBJ2-4, with D possibly being TRBD1 (5 bases). V lost 3 bases to trimming and J lost 1 base, with 11 bases between them. This CDR3 has 15 amino acids. Per the germline V gene, CDR1 is SGHNT and CDR2 is YYREEE (reference sequence). The CDR3 protein is CASSSRGTAKNIQYF. For the CDR3, the DNA is TGTGCCAGCAGCTCAAGGGGTACGGCCAAAAACATTCAGTACTTC.

The V gene is TRBV28, the J gene TRBJ2-5; tentative D call: TRBD2 (5 bases). This CDR3 is built from 13 residues. Trimming removed 4 bases from V and 7 bases from J, with 13 bases in between. Germline loops: CDR1 MDHEN, CDR2 SYDVKM. CDR3 in amino acids: CASSWTTGGTQYF. CDR3 nucleotide sequence: TGTGCCAGCAGTTGGACCACTGGAGGGACCCAGTACTTC.

The V and J genes are TRBV12-5 and TRBJ2-3; 7 nucleotides line up with TRBD2. Per the germline V gene, CDR1 is LGHNT and CDR2 is FRNRAP. The CDR3 length is 23 residues. V shed 3 bases, J shed 0 bases, and the junction held 27 bases outside the gene matches. The DNA for the CDR3 is TGTGCTAGTGGTTTTCGGTCTACGCAAGCGGGGAAGAACAAGGTCGCGAGCACAGATACGCAGTATTTT. Its protein product is CASGFRSTQAGKNKVASTDTQYF.

The chain carries TRBV14 and TRBJ2-4; D unclear. CDR1 and CDR2 from the germline V gene are SGHDN and FVKESK. Trimming pared 1 base from V and 0 bases from J, leaving 16 bases between. The CDR3 is made up of 18 amino acids. CDR3 nucleotides: TGTGCCAGCAGCCAAGGCTCGGTTACTCTACCAGCCAAAAACATTCAGTACTTC. Translated: CASSQGSVTLPAKNIQYF.

The chain couples TRBV7-2 to TRBJ2-7; D is perhaps TRBD2 (5 bases). Germline V gives CDR1 SGHTA, CDR2 FQGNSA. Trimming took off 5 bases at V and 0 bases at J, with 14 bases between the two ends. The CDR3 totals 15 residues. The CDR3 is CASSPALGSSYEQYF. CDR3 DNA sequence: TGTGCCAGCAGCCCCGCGTTAGGGAGCTCCTACGAGCAGTACTTC.